The T cell receptor beta chain under discussion was sequenced for a study of control samples from healthy donors and cancer patients. V was pared by 4 bases and J by 1 base, with 19 bases between. The CDR3 loop spans 17 amino acids. Germline loops: CDR1 LNHDA, CDR2 SQIVND (reference sequence). Clones were read by immunoSEQ multiplex PCR, and TCRdb kept only the in-frame ones, dropping some. The data show around 83,000 clones, 80% to 95% seen once. The sample consisted of PBMCs. The source is a woman between 35 and 50 years old with lung cancer. The rearrangement links TRBV19 to TRBJ1-1; no reliable D call. The CDR3 is CASSNNRTLRWNTEAFF. The DNA for the CDR3 is TGTGCCAGTAGTAATAATCGGACCCTGAGGTGGAACACTGAAGCTTTCTTT. The variable domain in full, completed from reference TRBV19 and TRBJ1-1, reads DGGITQSPKYLFRKEGQNVTLSCEQNLNHDAMYWYRQDPGQGLRLIYYSQIVNDFQKGDIAEGYSVSREKKESFPLTVTSAQKNPTAFYLCASSNNRTLRWNTEAFFGQGTRLTVV.